This TCR beta chain was profiled in a study of breast tumors, draining lymph nodes, adjacent tissues. This clonotype was picked up many times. Axillary draining lymph nodes of breast cancer patients supplied the node samples. The CDR3 consists of 11 residues. The germline gives CDR1 LGHDT, CDR2 YNNKEL (reference sequence). V was cut by 7 bases and J by 7 bases, with 10 bases left in between. Each CDR3 protein gets one entry after TCRdb re-called the multiplex PCR reads with MiXCR. Of 100,000 to 150,000 distinct CDR3 sequences in the sample, 20% were seen once. Sequenced input: axillary lymph node tissue. This receptor was taken from a female donor with breast cancer. Some clones in this sample may be carry-over from other donors' samples. The rearrangement links TRBV3-1 to TRBJ2-5; no clear D gene. CDR3 coding DNA: TGTGCCAGCACACACGAACGGACCCAGTACTTC. Its translation: CASTHERTQYF.